Sequencing of this TCR beta chain was carried out in a study of post-analysis software for immune sequencing data. Turning to the study itself: Disease courses included relapsing-remitting, secondary progressive and progressive-relapsing multiple sclerosis. Study-wide results and limits: Patients used about five TRBV segments, including TRBV5-6, TRBV5-1 and TRBV20-1, more often than controls. Those with multiple sclerosis, the patient group, showed significantly lower normalized Chao1 diversity than controls. F measure clustering grouped samples strongly by preparation batch.

Unique molecular identifiers had been added to the TCR beta cDNA libraries. TCRdb processed the PCR reads anew with MiXCR; each CDR3 protein has one entry. The repertoire holds some 800,000 distinct CDR3 sequences, with 40% to 55% as singletons. As concerns this clonotype: Antigen: not known.

Germline trimming cut 7 bases from V and 6 bases from J; bases unmatched to any gene: 13. CDR3 length equals 16 residues. The germline V gene has CDR1 SGHAT and CDR2 FQNNGV. The chain joins TRBV11-2 to TRBJ2-1, with 9 bases identical to TRBD2. This clonotype was obtained from a girl between 5 and 17 years old with multiple sclerosis. The sequenced sample consisted of blood. The DNA of the CDR3 is TGTGCCAGCAACCGGGTGGCGGGAGGGAGGTTCAATGAGCAGTTCTTC. This encodes CASNRVAGGRFNEQFF. Combining the CDR3 with reference TRBV11-2 and TRBJ2-1 gives the whole variable domain EAGVAQSPRYKIIEKRQSVAFWCNPISGHATLYWYQQILGQGPKLLIQFQNNGVVDDSQLPKDRFSAERLKGVDSTLKIQPAKLEDSAVYLCASNRVAGGRFNEQFFGPGTRLTVL.